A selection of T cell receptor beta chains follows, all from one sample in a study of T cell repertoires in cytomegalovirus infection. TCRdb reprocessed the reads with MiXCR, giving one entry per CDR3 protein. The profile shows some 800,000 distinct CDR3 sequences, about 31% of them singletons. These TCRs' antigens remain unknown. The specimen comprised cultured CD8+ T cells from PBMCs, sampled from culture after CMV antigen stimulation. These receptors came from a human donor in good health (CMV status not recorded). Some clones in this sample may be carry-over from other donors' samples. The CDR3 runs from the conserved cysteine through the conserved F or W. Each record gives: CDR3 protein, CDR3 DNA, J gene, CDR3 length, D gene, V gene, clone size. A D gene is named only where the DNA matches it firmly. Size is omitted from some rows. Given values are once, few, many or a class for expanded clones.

CDR3: CASSPRGGRENTEAFF
DNA: TGTGCCAGCTCACCACGAGGGGGGAGGGAGAACACTGAAGCTTTCTTT
J: TRBJ1-1
length: 16
D: -
V: TRBV18
size: few

CDR3: CASRLAGNQETQYF
DNA: TGTGCCAGCAGGCTAGCGGGGAATCAAGAGACCCAGTACTTC
J: TRBJ2-5
length: 14
D: TRBD2
V: TRBV6-1
size: few

CDR3: CASSEEWGGGIGTDTQYF
DNA: TGTGCCAGCAGTGAAGAGTGGGGTGGGGGGATTGGTACAGATACGCAGTATTTT
J: TRBJ2-3
length: 18
D: -
V: TRBV6-1
size: -

CDR3: CASSLEGQLTDTQYF
DNA: TGCGCCAGCAGCTTGGAGGGACAGCTCACAGATACGCAGTATTTT
J: TRBJ2-3
length: 15
D: TRBD1
V: TRBV5-1
size: -

CDR3: CASSYIGGGNYGYTF
DNA: TGTGCCAGCAGTTATATTGGGGGGGGTAACTATGGCTACACCTTC
J: TRBJ1-2
length: 15
D: -
V: TRBV6-5
size: -

CDR3: CASSILSEFNTGELFF
DNA: TGTGCCAGCAGCATCCTGTCGGAATTCAACACCGGGGAGCTGTTTTTT
J: TRBJ2-2
length: 16
D: -
V: TRBV5-5
size: -

CDR3: CASSSGDRKNQPQHF
DNA: TGTGCCAGCAGCTCGGGGGACAGGAAAAATCAGCCCCAGCATTTT
J: TRBJ1-5
length: 15
D: TRBD1
V: TRBV28
size: -

CDR3: CASSPSGGRWETQYF
DNA: TGTGCCAGCAGCCCAAGCGGGGGGCGCTGGGAGACCCAGTACTTC
J: TRBJ2-5
length: 15
D: TRBD2
V: TRBV7-3
size: -

CDR3: CASSPPPGGLNTGELFF
DNA: TGTGCCAGCAGTCCCCCCCCAGGGGGCCTTAACACCGGGGAGCTGTTTTTT
J: TRBJ2-2
length: 17
D: TRBD1
V: TRBV27
size: -

CDR3: CASSLSGTTYEQYF
DNA: TGTGCCAGCAGTTTATCAGGGACAACCTACGAGCAGTACTTC
J: TRBJ2-7
length: 14
D: -
V: TRBV27
size: few

CDR3: CASTRFAGPTGELFF
DNA: TGTGCTAGCACCCGATTTGCGGGCCCCACCGGGGAGCTGTTTTTT
J: TRBJ2-2
length: 15
D: -
V: TRBV7-7
size: -

CDR3: CASSPPQVPLEQFF
DNA: TGTGCCAGCAGCCCTCCTCAGGTGCCTTTGGAGCAGTTCTTC
J: TRBJ2-1
length: 14
D: -
V: TRBV12-3/TRBV12-4
size: many

CDR3: CASSLYAETNTGELFF
DNA: TGTGCCAGCAGTTTATACGCAGAAACGAACACCGGGGAGCTGTTTTTT
J: TRBJ2-2
length: 16
D: -
V: TRBV12-3/TRBV12-4
size: -

CDR3: CASSLDRAGEKLFF
DNA: TGTGCCAGCAGCTTGGACAGGGCGGGTGAAAAACTGTTTTTT
J: TRBJ1-4
length: 14
D: -
V: TRBV5-5
size: many

CDR3: CATSRVAGGRQPQHF
DNA: TGTGCCACCAGCAGAGTGGCAGGGGGCCGGCAGCCCCAGCATTTT
J: TRBJ1-5
length: 15
D: TRBD1
V: TRBV15
size: few

CDR3: CASSEYFAGAYEQYF
DNA: TGTGCCAGCAGTGAATACTTCGCAGGGGCGTACGAGCAGTACTTC
J: TRBJ2-7
length: 15
D: -
V: TRBV25-1
size: -

CDR3: CASSFLVGVTPYNEQFF
DNA: TGTGCCAGCAGCTTCCTAGTGGGGGTGACTCCCTACAATGAGCAGTTCTTC
J: TRBJ2-1
length: 17
D: -
V: TRBV7-6
size: -

CDR3: CASRSRTAYTEAFF
DNA: TGCGCCAGCAGGTCAAGGACAGCCTACACTGAAGCTTTCTTT
J: TRBJ1-1
length: 14
D: -
V: TRBV23-1
size: -

CDR3: CASSLERSTDTQYF
DNA: TGTGCCAGCAGCTTGGAAAGGAGCACAGATACGCAGTATTTT
J: TRBJ2-3
length: 14
D: -
V: TRBV7-8
size: many

CDR3: CATSEGDKNIQYF
DNA: TGTGCCACCAGTGAAGGGGACAAAAACATTCAGTACTTC
J: TRBJ2-4
length: 13
D: -
V: TRBV24-1
size: -

CDR3: CASSLSKGTNQPQHF
DNA: TGTGCCAGCAGTTTATCAAAGGGGACCAATCAGCCCCAGCATTTT
J: TRBJ1-5
length: 15
D: -
V: TRBV27
size: few

CDR3: CSVAGDRVYNEQFF
DNA: TGCAGCGTTGCCGGGGACAGGGTCTACAATGAGCAGTTCTTC
J: TRBJ2-1
length: 14
D: TRBD1
V: TRBV29-1
size: -

CDR3: CASSFWPSGGSTDAQYF
DNA: TGTGCCAGCAGTTTTTGGCCTAGCGGGGGTAGCACAGATGCGCAGTATTTT
J: TRBJ2-3
length: 17
D: TRBD2
V: TRBV12-3/TRBV12-4
size: -

CDR3: CASSFSGTSGGIGETQYF
DNA: TGTGCCAGCAGCTTTTCCGGGACTAGCGGGGGAATCGGAGAGACCCAGTACTTC
J: TRBJ2-5
length: 18
D: TRBD2
V: TRBV7-2
size: many

CDR3: CAAGIGETQYF
DNA: TGTGCGGCAGGGATTGGAGAGACCCAGTACTTC
J: TRBJ2-5
length: 11
D: -
V: TRBV5-4
size: -

CDR3: CASSQGTSGNTQYF
DNA: TGCGCCAGCAGCCAAGGTACTAGCGGAAATACGCAGTATTTT
J: TRBJ2-3
length: 14
D: TRBD2
V: TRBV4-1
size: few

CDR3: CASSLGGSDQPQHF
DNA: TGTGCCAGCAGCTTGGGGGGGTCTGATCAGCCCCAGCATTTT
J: TRBJ1-5
length: 14
D: -
V: TRBV27
size: -